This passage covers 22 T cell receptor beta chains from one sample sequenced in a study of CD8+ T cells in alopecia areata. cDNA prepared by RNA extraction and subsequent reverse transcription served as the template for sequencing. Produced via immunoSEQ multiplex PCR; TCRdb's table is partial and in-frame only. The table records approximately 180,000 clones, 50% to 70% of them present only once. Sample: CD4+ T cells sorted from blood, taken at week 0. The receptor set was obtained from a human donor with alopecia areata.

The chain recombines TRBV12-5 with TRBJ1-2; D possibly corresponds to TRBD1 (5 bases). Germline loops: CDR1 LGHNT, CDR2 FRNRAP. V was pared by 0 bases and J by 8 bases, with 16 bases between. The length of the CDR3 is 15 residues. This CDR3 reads CASGLVTGPHPGYTF. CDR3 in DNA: TGTGCTAGTGGTTTGGTAACAGGCCCCCACCCGGGCTACACCTTC. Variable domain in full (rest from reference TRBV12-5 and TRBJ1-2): DARVTQTPRHKVTEMGQEVTMRCQPILGHNTVFWYRQTMMQGLELLAYFRNRAPLDDSGMPKDRFSAEMPDATLATLKIQPSEPRDSAVYFCASGLVTGPHPGYTFGSGTRLTVV.

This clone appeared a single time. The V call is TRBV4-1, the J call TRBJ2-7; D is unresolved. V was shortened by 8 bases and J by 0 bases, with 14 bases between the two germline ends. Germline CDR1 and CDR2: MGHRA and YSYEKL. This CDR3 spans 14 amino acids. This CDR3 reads CASGHSPGSYEQYF. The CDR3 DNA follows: TGCGCCAGCGGGCATTCGCCCGGCTCCTACGAGCAGTACTTC.

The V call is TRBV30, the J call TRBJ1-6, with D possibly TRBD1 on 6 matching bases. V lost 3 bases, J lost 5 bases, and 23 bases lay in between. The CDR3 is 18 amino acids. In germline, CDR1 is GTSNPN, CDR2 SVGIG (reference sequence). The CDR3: CAWRGGTRGRIDNSPLHF. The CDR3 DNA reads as TGTGCCTGGAGAGGGGGGACAAGGGGTCGGATTGATAATTCACCCCTCCACTTT.

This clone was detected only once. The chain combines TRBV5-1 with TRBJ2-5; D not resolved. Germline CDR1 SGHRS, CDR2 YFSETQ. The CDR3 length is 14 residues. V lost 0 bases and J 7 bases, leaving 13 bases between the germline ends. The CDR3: CASSLAAAEGTQYF. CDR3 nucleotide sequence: TGCGCCAGCAGCTTGGCGGCAGCCGAAGGGACCCAGTACTTC.

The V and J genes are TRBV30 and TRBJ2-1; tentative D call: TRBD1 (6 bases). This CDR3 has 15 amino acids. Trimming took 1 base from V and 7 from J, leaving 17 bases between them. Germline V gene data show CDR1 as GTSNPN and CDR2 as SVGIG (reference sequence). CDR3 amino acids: CAWSDRVPPSNEQFF. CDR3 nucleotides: TGTGCCTGGAGTGACAGGGTGCCCCCCAGTAATGAGCAGTTCTTC.

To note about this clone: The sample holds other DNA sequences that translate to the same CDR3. Written as DNA, the CDR3 is TGTGCCAGCTCACCAGGCTTAGAGACCCAGTACTTC. As protein: CASSPGLETQYF. The chain joins TRBV18 to TRBJ2-5; D remains unclear. V gave up 2 bases and J gave up 4 bases, with 5 bases separating them. CDR1 KGHSH and CDR2 LQKENI come from the germline V gene. This CDR3 has 12 residues.

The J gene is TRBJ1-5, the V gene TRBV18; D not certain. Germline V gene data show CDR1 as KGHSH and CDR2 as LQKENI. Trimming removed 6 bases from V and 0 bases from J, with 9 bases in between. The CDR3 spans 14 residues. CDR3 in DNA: TGTGCCAGCTCGTCGGGTACTAGCAATCAGCCCCAGCATTTT. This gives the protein CASSSGTSNQPQHF.

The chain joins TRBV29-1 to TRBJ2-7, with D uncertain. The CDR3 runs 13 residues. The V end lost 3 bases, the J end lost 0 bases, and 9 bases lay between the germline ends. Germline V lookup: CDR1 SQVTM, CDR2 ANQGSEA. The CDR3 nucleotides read TGCAGCGTTGAGGTTATGGGCTCCTACGAGCAGTACTTC. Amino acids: CSVEVMGSYEQYF.

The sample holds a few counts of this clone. CDR3 DNA: TGCAGCGTCGCGCTGGGACAGGGGGTCTACTACGAGCAGTACTTC. Protein: CSVALGQGVYYEQYF. The chain combines TRBV29-1 with TRBJ2-7, with 11 nucleotides matching TRBD1. Per the germline V gene, CDR1 is SQVTM and CDR2 is ANQGSEA. Trimming at V came to 6 bases and at J to 3 bases, leaving 10 bases not matched to a gene. The length of the CDR3 is 15 residues.

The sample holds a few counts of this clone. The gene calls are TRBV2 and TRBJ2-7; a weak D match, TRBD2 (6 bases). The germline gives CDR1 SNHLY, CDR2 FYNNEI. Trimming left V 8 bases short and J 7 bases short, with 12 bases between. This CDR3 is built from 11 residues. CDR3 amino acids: CASGWSGEQYF. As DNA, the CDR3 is TGTGCCAGCGGTTGGAGCGGGGAGCAGTACTTC.

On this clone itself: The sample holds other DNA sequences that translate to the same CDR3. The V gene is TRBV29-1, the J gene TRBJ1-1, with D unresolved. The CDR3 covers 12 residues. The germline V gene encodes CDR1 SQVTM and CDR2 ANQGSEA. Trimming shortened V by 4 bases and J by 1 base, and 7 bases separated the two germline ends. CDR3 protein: CSVGTPNTEAFF. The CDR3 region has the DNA TGCAGCGTTGGCACACCGAACACTGAAGCTTTCTTT. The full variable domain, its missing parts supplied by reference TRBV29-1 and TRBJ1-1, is SAVISQKPSRDICQRGTSLTIQCQVDSQVTMMFWYRQQPGQSLTLIATANQGSEATYESGFVIDKFPISRPNLTFSTLTVSNMSPEDSSIYLCSVGTPNTEAFFGQGTRLTVV.

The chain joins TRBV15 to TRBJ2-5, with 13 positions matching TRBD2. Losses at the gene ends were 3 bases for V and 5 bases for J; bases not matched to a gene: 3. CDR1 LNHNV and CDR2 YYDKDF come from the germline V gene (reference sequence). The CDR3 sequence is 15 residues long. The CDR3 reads CATSSRTSGGETQYF. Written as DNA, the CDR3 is TGTGCCACCAGCAGCAGGACTAGCGGGGGCGAGACCCAGTACTTC.

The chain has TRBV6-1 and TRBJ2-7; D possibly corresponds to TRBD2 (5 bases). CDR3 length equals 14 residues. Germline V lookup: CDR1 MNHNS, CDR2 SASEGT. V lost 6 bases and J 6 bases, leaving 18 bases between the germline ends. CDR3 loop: CASRGDATSLEQYF. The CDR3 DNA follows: TGTGCCAGCAGGGGAGACGCTACTTCCCTCGAGCAGTACTTC.

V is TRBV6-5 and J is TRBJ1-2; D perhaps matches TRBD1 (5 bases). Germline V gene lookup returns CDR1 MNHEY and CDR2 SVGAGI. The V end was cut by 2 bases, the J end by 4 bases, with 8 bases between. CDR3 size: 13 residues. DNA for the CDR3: TGTGCCAGCAGTTACGCCGGGACCTATGGCTACACCTTC. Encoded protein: CASSYAGTYGYTF.

In DNA form, the CDR3 reads TGCAGCGTAATGGGACAGCTGAACACTGAAGCTTTCTTT. As protein: CSVMGQLNTEAFF. The chain couples TRBV29-1 to TRBJ1-1; TRBD1 matches at 7 bases. Germline trimming cut 6 bases from V and 0 bases from J; bases unmatched to any gene: 4. In germline, CDR1 is SQVTM, CDR2 ANQGSEA. The CDR3 has 13 amino acids. The full variable domain, its missing parts supplied by reference TRBV29-1 and TRBJ1-1, is SAVISQKPSRDICQRGTSLTIQCQVDSQVTMMFWYRQQPGQSLTLIATANQGSEATYESGFVIDKFPISRPNLTFSTLTVSNMSPEDSSIYLCSVMGQLNTEAFFGQGTRLTVV.

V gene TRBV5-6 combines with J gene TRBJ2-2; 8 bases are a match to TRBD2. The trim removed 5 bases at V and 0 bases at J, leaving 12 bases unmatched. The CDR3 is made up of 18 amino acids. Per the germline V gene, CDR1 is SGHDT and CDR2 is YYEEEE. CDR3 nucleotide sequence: TGTGCCAGCAGTTCAACCAGAATGGGACTAGCGAACACCGGGGAGCTGTTTTTT. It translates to CASSSTRMGLANTGELFF.

CDR3 DNA: TGCGCCAGCAGCCAAGGCCCGGGGGGCACAGATACGCAGTATTTT. It specifies CASSQGPGGTDTQYF. The rearrangement joins TRBV4-1 to TRBJ2-3; possible D gene TRBD2, 6 bases. The CDR3 has 15 amino acids. The germline V gene encodes CDR1 MGHRA and CDR2 YSYEKL. The V and J ends lost 1 base and 1 base respectively, with 9 bases between them.

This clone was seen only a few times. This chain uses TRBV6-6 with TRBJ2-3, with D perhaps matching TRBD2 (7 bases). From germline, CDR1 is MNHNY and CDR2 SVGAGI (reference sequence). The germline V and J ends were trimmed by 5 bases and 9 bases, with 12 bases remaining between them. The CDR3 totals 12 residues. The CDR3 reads CASSGPGGTQYF. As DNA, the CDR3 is TGTGCCAGCAGTGGACCGGGGGGCACGCAGTATTTT.

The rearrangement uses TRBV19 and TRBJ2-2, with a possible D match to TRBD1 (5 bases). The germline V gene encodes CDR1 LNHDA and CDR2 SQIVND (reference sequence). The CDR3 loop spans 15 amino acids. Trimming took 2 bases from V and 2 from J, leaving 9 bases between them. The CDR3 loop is CASSIIQGNTGELFF. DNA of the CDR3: TGTGCCAGTAGTATAATCCAGGGCAACACCGGGGAGCTGTTTTTT.

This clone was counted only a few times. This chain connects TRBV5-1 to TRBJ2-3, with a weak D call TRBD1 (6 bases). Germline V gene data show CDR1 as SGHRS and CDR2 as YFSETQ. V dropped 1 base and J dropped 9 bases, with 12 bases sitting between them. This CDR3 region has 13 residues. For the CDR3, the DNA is TGCGCCAGCAGCTTGAGTGAGGGACACACGCAGTATTTT. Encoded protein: CASSLSEGHTQYF.

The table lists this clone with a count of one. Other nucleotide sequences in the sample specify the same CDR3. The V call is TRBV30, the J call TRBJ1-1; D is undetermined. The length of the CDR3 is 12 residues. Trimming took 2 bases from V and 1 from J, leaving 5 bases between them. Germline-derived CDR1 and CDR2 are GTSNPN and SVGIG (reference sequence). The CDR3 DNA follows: TGTGCCTGGAGTCGTGAGAACACTGAAGCTTTCTTT. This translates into CAWSRENTEAFF.

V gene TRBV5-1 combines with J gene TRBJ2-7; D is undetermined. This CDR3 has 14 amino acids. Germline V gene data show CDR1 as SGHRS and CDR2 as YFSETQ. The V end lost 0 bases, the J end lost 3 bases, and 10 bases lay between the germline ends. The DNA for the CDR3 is TGCGCCAGCAGCTTGGTGGGAAATGGCTACGAGCAGTACTTC. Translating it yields CASSLVGNGYEQYF.